These 17 T cell receptor beta chains share one sample of origin, sequenced in a study of identical twins. TCRdb independently ran MiXCR on the 5' RACE reads; one entry per CDR3 protein. The table has 250,000 to 300,000 distinct CDR3 sequences, approximately 8.3% seen once; the top ten hold 3%. These same data were also listed under a study on yellow fever vaccine responses in identical twins.

The source material was CD8+ T cells sorted from blood. The receptors shown here come from a young woman in good health.

This clonotype was seen a few times. The CDR3 protein is CSSKNYNEQFF. CDR3 nucleotide sequence: TGCAGCTCCAAGAACTACAATGAGCAGTTCTTC. The chain has TRBV29-1 and TRBJ2-1; D gene ambiguous. This CDR3 is built from 11 residues. Trimming stripped 8 bases from V and 3 bases from J, with 8 bases between. The V gene's germline CDR1 is SQVTM and CDR2 ANQGSEA.

This clonotype was counted between two and nine times. The chain links TRBV10-3 to TRBJ2-1; D tentatively reads TRBD1 or TRBD2 (5 bases each). V was shortened by 3 bases and J by 7 bases, with 10 bases between the two germline ends. The CDR3 is 13 residues long. The V gene's germline CDR1 is ENHRY and CDR2 SYGVKD. The CDR3 DNA follows: TGTGCCATCAGTGATATTGAGGGGAATGAGCAGTTCTTC. Residues: CAISDIEGNEQFF.

This chain joins TRBV5-6 and TRBJ2-7; 8 bases line up with TRBD1. This CDR3 contains 14 residues. V was pared by 0 bases and J by 6 bases, with 5 bases of the junction left unmatched. The germline V gene has CDR1 SGHDT and CDR2 YYEEEE. The CDR3 DNA follows: TGTGCCAGCAGCTTGGCAGGGGGCGTTTTCGAGCAGTACTTC. Its translation: CASSLAGGVFEQYF.

Only a few counts were recorded for this clonotype. V usage is TRBV27 and J usage is TRBJ2-7; no firm D call. V gave up 6 bases and J gave up 3 bases, with 21 bases separating them. This CDR3 spans 16 amino acids. The germline V gene has CDR1 MNHEY and CDR2 SMNVEV (reference sequence). CDR3 sequence: CASRQTPGRSFYEQYF. The DNA of the CDR3 is TGTGCCAGCAGACAAACTCCCGGACGGAGCTTCTACGAGCAGTACTTC.

A few counts support this clonotype. The chain couples TRBV11-1 to TRBJ2-2; the D gene is possibly TRBD1 (6 bases). V was clipped by 3 bases and J by 1 base, with 21 bases between them. CDR1 is SGHAT, CDR2 FQDESV, per germline (reference sequence). This CDR3 region has 19 residues. CDR3 region: CASSFANRLEGENTGELFF. The CDR3 nucleotides are TGTGCCAGCAGCTTTGCAAACCGGTTAGAGGGGGAGAACACCGGGGAGCTGTTTTTT.

This clonotype was seen more than once but under ten times. The rearrangement links TRBV14 to TRBJ2-1, with TRBD2 matching 9 bases. Losses at the gene ends were 3 bases for V and 8 bases for J; bases not matched to a gene: 5. This CDR3 has 14 amino acids. Germline CDR1 and CDR2: SGHDN and FVKESK. For the CDR3, the DNA is TGTGCCAGCAGCCAGATAGCGGGAGCCGATGAGCAGTTCTTC. Translation gives CASSQIAGADEQFF.

This clonotype was counted only a few times. The chain carries TRBV29-1 and TRBJ2-7; possibly TRBD2 for D (7 bases). The CDR3 runs to 12 residues. Germline loops: CDR1 SQVTM, CDR2 ANQGSEA. The CDR3 coding sequence is TGCGCTGGGGGGGGGGCTGGCTACGAGCAGTACTTC. Translating gives CAGGGAGYEQYF.

This clonotype was seen more than once but under ten times. The chain links TRBV10-3 to TRBJ2-7; perhaps TRBD1 as D (5 bases). The germline CDR1 and CDR2 sequences are ENHRY and SYGVKD. V lost 0 bases to trimming and J lost 0 bases, with 6 bases between them. The CDR3 runs to 14 residues. In DNA, the CDR3 is TGTGCCATCAGTGAGTCGGACATCTCCTACGAGCAGTACTTC. Its protein product is CAISESDISYEQYF.

This clonotype was seen ten or more times. The rearrangement links TRBV6-4 to TRBJ2-1; 8 bases are a match to TRBD2. Germline V gene data show CDR1 as MRHNA and CDR2 as SNTAGT. The CDR3 spans 15 residues. The V and J ends lost 4 bases and 8 bases, in that order; junction bases with no gene match: 10. CDR3 loop: CASSVGAGEVDEQFF. The DNA of the CDR3 is TGTGCCAGCAGTGTCGGAGCGGGAGAGGTCGATGAGCAGTTCTTC.

This clonotype was observed many times. The chain combines TRBV29-1 with TRBJ2-2; D is possibly TRBD2 (6 bases). Trimming shortened V by 5 bases and J by 5 bases, and 18 bases separated the two germline ends. The CDR3 runs 15 residues. Per germline, CDR1 SQVTM and CDR2 ANQGSEA. CDR3 sequence: CSVTPNGRRTGELFF. Here the CDR3 DNA reads TGCAGCGTTACGCCCAACGGGAGACGTACCGGGGAGCTGTTTTTT.

This clonotype was observed a handful of times. This chain links TRBV5-4 with TRBJ2-5, with a weak D call TRBD1 (6 bases). V was clipped by 4 bases and J by 3 bases, with 13 bases between them. Per the germline V gene, CDR1 is SGHNT and CDR2 is YYREEE (reference sequence). The CDR3 is 14 residues long. CDR3 protein: CASSTWTAEETQYF. CDR3 sequence (DNA): TGTGCCAGCAGCACATGGACAGCCGAAGAGACCCAGTACTTC.

The chain has TRBV7-9 and TRBJ1-5, with a tentative D call TRBD1 (5 bases). The V end was cut by 5 bases, the J end by 5 bases, with 16 bases between. The CDR3 is made up of 15 amino acids. Per the germline V gene, CDR1 is SEHNR and CDR2 is FQNEAQ (reference sequence). CDR3 in amino acids: CASSPGTGADQPQHF. The DNA of the CDR3 is TGTGCCAGCAGCCCTGGGACTGGGGCGGATCAGCCCCAGCATTTT.

The genes are TRBV29-1 and TRBJ2-7; TRBD1 might be the D (6 bases). The CDR3 consists of 13 residues. V lost 6 bases to trimming and J lost 1 base, with 13 bases between them. CDR1 is SQVTM and CDR2 is ANQGSEA in the germline V gene. The CDR3 bases are TGCAGCGTCCTACTGACAGGATCCTACGAGCAGTACTTC. It yields the protein CSVLLTGSYEQYF.

The V call is TRBV7-9, the J call TRBJ2-4; a possible D gene is TRBD1 (5 bases). Germline assignment: CDR1 SEHNR and CDR2 FQNEAQ (reference sequence). Trimming cost V 3 bases and J 0 bases, with 15 bases left between them. The CDR3 extends over 17 amino acids. The CDR3, as DNA: TGTGCCAGCAGCTTCACCCAGGGCGATCGAGCCAAAAACATTCAGTACTTC. The encoded protein is CASSFTQGDRAKNIQYF.

The sample holds many counts of this clonotype. The V and J genes are TRBV2 and TRBJ2-7; no definite D call. Per the germline V gene, CDR1 is SNHLY and CDR2 is FYNNEI. V lost 1 base, J lost 5 bases, and 6 bases lay in between. The CDR3 spans 12 residues. The CDR3, as DNA: TGTGCCAGCAGTGAAGGCCGCGACGAGCAGTACTTC. Translation: CASSEGRDEQYF.

The chain has TRBV7-9 and TRBJ2-7; 7 bases align to TRBD1. The CDR3 is 16 residues long. Germline values: CDR1 SEHNR, CDR2 FQNEAQ (reference sequence). Trimming at V came to 4 bases and at J to 2 bases, leaving 11 bases not matched to a gene. The CDR3 region is CASSSVTGVQAYEQYF. The DNA for the CDR3 is TGTGCCAGCAGCTCTGTCACAGGGGTTCAAGCCTACGAGCAGTACTTC.

This clonotype occurred a few times. V and J are TRBV6-1 and TRBJ2-5; no clear D gene. The V end was cut by 7 bases, the J end by 2 bases, with 11 bases between. The CDR3 is 13 residues long. Germline V gene sequence: CDR1 MNHNS, CDR2 SASEGT. In DNA form, the CDR3 reads TGTGCCAGCACCCCGCAAGGACAAGAGACCCAGTACTTC. It specifies CASTPQGQETQYF.